Listed below are T cell receptor beta chains from one sample, sequenced in a study of shared clonotypes between healthy human individuals. Some clones are missing from TCRdb's copy, which holds only in-frame ones; the method was immunoSEQ multiplex PCR. Altogether approximately 88,000 clones are present, roughly three quarters being singletons, with the ten largest covering around half. The specimen sequenced was memory CD8+ T cells sorted from blood. These receptors all come from a man aged 30 to 39 in good health. The CDR3 runs from the conserved cysteine through the conserved F or W. Fields, in order: V gene, CDR3 protein.

TRBV7-2	CASSLEQDVYGYTF
TRBV28	CASSPVGRGLGYGYTF
TRBV10-2	CASSDRITEAFF
TRBV27	CASSLFELRGELFF
TRBV11-2	CASSLGYEQFF
TRBV7-9	CASSLTQSEAFF
TRBV19	CASSTQVGSGANVLTF
TRBV18	CASSPQPSGRAEQFF
TRBV7-2	CASSLVSRGGETQYF
TRBV27	CASSLFGTRSTLTQYF
TRBV6-1	CASSGTAGETQYF
TRBV29-1	CSGAQTYQETQYF
TRBV5-5	CASSWGGNTDTQYF
TRBV9	CASSVAGSNTGELFF
TRBV15	CATSRVRGGGNEKLFF
TRBV6-4	CASSVGGASTDTQYF
TRBV7-3	CASSLRGRGGETQYF
TRBV7-9	CASSLGLAAGELFF
TRBV7-2	CASSFSGAGTEAFF
TRBV19	CASSIWGSLYNEQFF
TRBV28	CASSLDPGQGATEAFF
TRBV14	CASSQVVTAGYTF
TRBV7-9	CACQGGTGVYEQYF
TRBV29-1	CSDSRGGRSTEAFF
TRBV2	CASRGVERESYNEQFF
TRBV2	CASRLSPGNTGELFF
TRBV6-5	CASSYRRTGIRYGYTF
TRBV7-6	CASSSMTGVVETQYF
TRBV27	CASSQYPYGLREQFF